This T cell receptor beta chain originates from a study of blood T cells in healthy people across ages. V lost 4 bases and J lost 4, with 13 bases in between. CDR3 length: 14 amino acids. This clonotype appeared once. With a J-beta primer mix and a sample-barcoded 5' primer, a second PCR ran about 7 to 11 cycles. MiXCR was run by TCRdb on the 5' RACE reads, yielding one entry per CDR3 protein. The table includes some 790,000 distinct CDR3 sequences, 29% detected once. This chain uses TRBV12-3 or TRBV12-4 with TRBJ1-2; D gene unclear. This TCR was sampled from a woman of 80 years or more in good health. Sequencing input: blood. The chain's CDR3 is CASSSPGRRYGYTF. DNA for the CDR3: TGTGCCAGCAGTTCCCCGGGGAGGCGCTATGGCTACACCTTC.